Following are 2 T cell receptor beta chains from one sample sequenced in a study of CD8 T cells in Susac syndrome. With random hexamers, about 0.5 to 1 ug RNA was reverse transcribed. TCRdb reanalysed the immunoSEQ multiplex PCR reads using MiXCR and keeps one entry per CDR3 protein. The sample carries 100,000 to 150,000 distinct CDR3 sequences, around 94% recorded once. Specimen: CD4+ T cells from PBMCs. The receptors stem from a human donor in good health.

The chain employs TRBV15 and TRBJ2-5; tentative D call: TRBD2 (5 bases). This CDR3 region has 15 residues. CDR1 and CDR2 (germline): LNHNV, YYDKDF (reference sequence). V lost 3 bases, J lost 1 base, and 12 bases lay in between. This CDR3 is CATSRDSLGQETQYF. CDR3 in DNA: TGTGCCACCAGCAGGGACTCCTTGGGCCAAGAGACCCAGTACTTC. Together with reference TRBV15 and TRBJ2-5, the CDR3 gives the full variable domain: DAMVIQNPRYQVTQFGKPVTLSCSQTLNHNVMYWYQQKSSQAPKLLFHYYDKDFNNEADTPDNFQSRRPNTSFCFLDIRSPGLGDTAMYLCATSRDSLGQETQYFGPGTRLLVL.

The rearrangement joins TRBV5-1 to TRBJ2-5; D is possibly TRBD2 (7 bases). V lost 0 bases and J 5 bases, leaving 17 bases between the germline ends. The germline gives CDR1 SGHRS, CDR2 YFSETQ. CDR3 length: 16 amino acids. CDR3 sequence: CASSLVAVGGQETQYF. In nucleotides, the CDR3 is TGCGCCAGCAGCTTGGTGGCTGTCGGGGGGCAGGAGACCCAGTACTTC.